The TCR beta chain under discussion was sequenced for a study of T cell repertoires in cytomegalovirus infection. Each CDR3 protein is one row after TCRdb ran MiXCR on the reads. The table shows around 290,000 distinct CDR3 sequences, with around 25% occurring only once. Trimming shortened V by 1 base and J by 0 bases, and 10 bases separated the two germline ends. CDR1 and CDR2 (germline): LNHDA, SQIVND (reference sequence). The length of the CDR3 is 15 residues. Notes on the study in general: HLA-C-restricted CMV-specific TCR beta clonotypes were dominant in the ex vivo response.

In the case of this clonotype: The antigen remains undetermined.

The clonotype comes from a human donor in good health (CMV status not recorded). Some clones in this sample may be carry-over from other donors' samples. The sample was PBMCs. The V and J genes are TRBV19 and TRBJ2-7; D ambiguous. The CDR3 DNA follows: TGTGCCAGTAGTATAGTAGGCAGCCGCTCCTACGAGCAGTACTTC. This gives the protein CASSIVGSRSYEQYF.